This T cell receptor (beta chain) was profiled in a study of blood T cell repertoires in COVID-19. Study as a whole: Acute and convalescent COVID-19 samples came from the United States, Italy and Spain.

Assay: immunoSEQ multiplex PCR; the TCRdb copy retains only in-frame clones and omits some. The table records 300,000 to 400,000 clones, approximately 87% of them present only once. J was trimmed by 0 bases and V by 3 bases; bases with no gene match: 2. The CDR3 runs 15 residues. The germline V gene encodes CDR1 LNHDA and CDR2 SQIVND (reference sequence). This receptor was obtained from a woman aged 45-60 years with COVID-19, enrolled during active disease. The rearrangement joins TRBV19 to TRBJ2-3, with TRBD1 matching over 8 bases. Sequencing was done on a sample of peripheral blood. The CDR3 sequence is CASSMDRASTDTQYF. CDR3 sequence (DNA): TGTGCCAGTAGTATGGACAGGGCTAGCACAGATACGCAGTATTTT.